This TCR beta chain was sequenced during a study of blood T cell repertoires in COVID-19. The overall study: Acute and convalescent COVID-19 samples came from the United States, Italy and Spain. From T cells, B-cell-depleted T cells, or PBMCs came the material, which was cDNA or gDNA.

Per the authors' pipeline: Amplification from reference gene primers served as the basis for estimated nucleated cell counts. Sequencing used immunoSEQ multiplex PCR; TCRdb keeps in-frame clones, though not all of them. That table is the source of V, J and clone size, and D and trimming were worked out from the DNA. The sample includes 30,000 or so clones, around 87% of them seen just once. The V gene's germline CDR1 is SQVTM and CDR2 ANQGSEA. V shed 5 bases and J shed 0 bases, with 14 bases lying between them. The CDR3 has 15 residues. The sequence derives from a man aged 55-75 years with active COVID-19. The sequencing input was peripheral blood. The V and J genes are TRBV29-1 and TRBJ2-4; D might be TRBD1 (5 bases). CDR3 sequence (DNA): TGCAGCGTTACTCAGGGATTTCTAGCCAAAAACATTCAGTACTTC. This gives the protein CSVTQGFLAKNIQYF.